This T cell receptor beta chain was captured in a study of Ad26.COV2.S vaccination and SARS-CoV-2 variants. Study-wide background: Ad26.COV2.S, an intramuscular injection, was given once or twice 56 days apart.

Comment on this clone: Its antigen is currently unknown.

Regarding the study as a whole: CD8+ and CD4+ T cells specific for spike reportedly responded with substantial breadth after vaccination.

Using immunoSEQ multiplex PCR, the repertoire was profiled, and TCRdb retains in-frame clones only, with some absent. The sample shows around 450,000 clones, about nine tenths of them seen only once. This CDR3 is 15 amino acids long. Germline CDR1 and CDR2: SGDLS and YYNGEE. Trimming took 2 bases from V and 2 from J, leaving 12 bases between them. Stated treatment: roughly 19 received Ad26.COV2.S at low or high dose, single or two shots; about 5 received placebo; per-sample allocation not given. Collection of the samples took place on day 63 after the first injection of vaccine or placebo. An adult of 18-55 years in Boston served as donor.

The sequenced sample was peripheral blood, obtained in a trial of Ad26.COV2.S vaccine versus placebo. The rearrangement uses TRBV9 and TRBJ2-3, with D possibly matching TRBD1 (6 bases). This sequence originates from a person aged 18-65 years who received the Ad26.COV2.S COVID-19 vaccine or a placebo. Written as DNA, the CDR3 is TGTGCCAGCAGCGTTACGGGACACCCCACAGATACGCAGTATTTT. Translation gives CASSVTGHPTDTQYF.